A single sample gave rise to the 32 T cell receptor beta chains below, sequenced in a study of T cell responses to AZD1222 COVID-19 vaccine. This table comes from immunoSEQ multiplex PCR, and its TCRdb copy is limited to in-frame clones, with some not included. The sample records around 58,000 clones, around 80% being singletons. Sequencing was performed on peripheral blood, taken on day 0 of AZD1222 vaccination. Receptors originate from an adult in good health.

This chain joins TRBV2 and TRBJ2-1, with D perhaps assigned TRBD1 or TRBD2 (5 bases each). The CDR3 loop spans 11 amino acids. Germline V gene data show CDR1 as SNHLY and CDR2 as FYNNEI. The CDR3, as DNA: TGTGCTGTGGGGGACTACAATGAGCAGTTCTTC. Its translation: CAVGDYNEQFF.

CDR3 nucleotides: TGCGCCAGCAGCCCGGGCGGGGGTCGAATCACCTACGAGCAGTACTTC. Translating it yields CASSPGGGRITYEQYF. The V call is TRBV5-1, the J call TRBJ2-7; 7 bases match TRBD2. The CDR3 loop spans 16 amino acids. V dropped 4 bases and J dropped 2; count of bases not matched to a gene: 12. The germline CDR1 and CDR2 sequences are SGHRS and YFSETQ.

This clone was counted only a few times. This chain joins TRBV3-1 (or the pseudogene TRBV3-2) and TRBJ1-2; D is perhaps TRBD1 (6 bases). Germline V gives CDR1 LGHDT, CDR2 YNNKEL (reference sequence). V lost 1 base and J lost 5, with 14 bases in between. The CDR3 length is 15 residues. The CDR3 reads CASSQGLGGTYGYTF. The CDR3 DNA follows: TGTGCCAGCAGCCAAGGTTTAGGGGGGACGTATGGCTACACCTTC.

A single count supports this clone. The rearrangement uses TRBV28 and TRBJ2-5; D may be TRBD1 (6 bases). V shed 6 bases and J shed 4 bases, with 18 bases lying between them. CDR1 is MDHEN, CDR2 SYDVKM, per germline. The CDR3 runs to 15 residues. CDR3: CASRDTRGGRETQYF. The CDR3 DNA is TGTGCCAGCAGAGACACCAGGGGTGGACGAGAGACCCAGTACTTC. The full variable domain, in which reference TRBV28 and TRBJ2-5 provide the parts outside the CDR3, is DVKVTQSSRYLVKRTGEKVFLECVQDMDHENMFWYRQDPGLGLRLIYFSYDVKMKEKGDIPEGYSVSREKKERFSLILESASTNQTSMYLCASRDTRGGRETQYFGPGTRLLVL.

The gene calls are TRBV18 and TRBJ2-7, with 12 nucleotides matching TRBD2. CDR3 length equals 14 residues. Trimming at V came to 6 bases and at J to 1 base, leaving 1 base not matched to a gene. Germline V gives CDR1 KGHSH, CDR2 LQKENI. This CDR3 reads CASSGTSGSYEQYF. Here the CDR3 DNA reads TGTGCCAGCTCCGGGACTAGCGGGTCCTACGAGCAGTACTTC.

The rearrangement uses TRBV18 and TRBJ1-4; no clear D gene. V was clipped by 2 bases and J by 8 bases, with 9 bases between them. This CDR3 is 13 amino acids long. In germline, CDR1 is KGHSH, CDR2 LQKENI. CDR3 in amino acids: CASSPGVGEKLFF. In DNA, the CDR3 is TGTGCCAGCTCACCAGGGGTCGGAGAAAAACTGTTTTTT.

The chain couples TRBV28 to TRBJ1-5; 10 bases fit TRBD1. With 5 bases clipped from V and 0 bases from J, the junction kept 10 bases outside the gene matches. The germline CDR1 and CDR2 sequences are MDHEN and SYDVKM. CDR3 length equals 18 residues. CDR3 bases: TGTGCCAGCAGTCAAAGGGGACAGGGGATCTATAGCAATCAGCCCCAGCATTTT. This sequence encodes CASSQRGQGIYSNQPQHF.

The J gene is TRBJ1-2, the V gene TRBV5-6, with 9 bases matching TRBD1. The CDR3 runs to 14 residues. Germline CDR1 SGHDT, CDR2 YYEEEE. Trimming cost V 2 bases and J 7 bases; bases outside gene matches: 6. The CDR3 DNA is TGTGCCAGCAGCTTCCCCGGGACAGGGATTGGCTACACCTTC. Its protein is CASSFPGTGIGYTF.

This chain links TRBV4-1 with TRBJ2-1; 9 nucleotides match TRBD2. The CDR3 totals 17 residues. Germline V CDR1 and CDR2: MGHRA, YSYEKL. The ends lost 4 bases at V and 9 bases at J; junction bases unmatched: 16. The CDR3 protein is CASSPLPTSGPLGEQFF. The CDR3 DNA reads TGCGCCAGCAGCCCGCTCCCGACTAGCGGCCCGTTGGGTGAGCAGTTCTTC.

The gene calls are TRBV5-6 and TRBJ2-7, with D perhaps matching TRBD1 (6 bases). CDR1 is SGHDT and CDR2 is YYEEEE in the germline V gene. The CDR3 contains 13 residues. The V and J ends lost 4 bases and 2 bases respectively, with 10 bases between them. The CDR3 region has the DNA TGTGCCAGCAGCCAAACAGGGCCCTACGAGCAGTACTTC. It specifies CASSQTGPYEQYF. Filled out from reference TRBV5-6 and TRBJ2-7, the complete variable domain reads DAGVTQSPTHLIKTRGQQVTLRCSPKSGHDTVSWYQQALGQGPQFIFQYYEEEERQRGNFPDRFSGHQFPNYSSELNVNALLLGDSALYLCASSQTGPYEQYFGPGTRLTVT.

The V gene is TRBV19, the J gene TRBJ1-4, with D unclear. V was shortened by 4 bases and J by 0 bases, with 12 bases between the two germline ends. Germline-derived CDR1 and CDR2 are LNHDA and SQIVND (reference sequence). The CDR3 totals 16 residues. The CDR3 is CASSTLKGATNEKLFF. As DNA, the CDR3 is TGTGCCAGTAGTACCCTGAAAGGTGCAACTAATGAAAAACTGTTTTTT.

This clone was found a few times. This sequence joins TRBV5-5 and TRBJ1-2; TRBD1 aligns across 8 bases. The germline gives CDR1 SGHKS, CDR2 YYEKEE (reference sequence). The length of the CDR3 is 14 residues. V was clipped by 1 base and J by 6 bases; unmatched bases: 5. In DNA, the CDR3 is TGTGCCAGCAGCTTGCTAACAGGGGGAGATGGCTACACCTTC. Residues: CASSLLTGGDGYTF.

This clone was found a few times. V and J are TRBV11-2 and TRBJ2-3; D is uncertain. V lost 8 bases and J 0 bases, leaving 15 bases between the germline ends. This CDR3 spans 15 amino acids. Germline CDR1 is SGHAT and CDR2 is FQNNGV. The CDR3 here is CASRPSSLSTDTQYF. The CDR3 DNA reads TGTGCCAGCCGCCCGTCCTCTCTTAGCACAGATACGCAGTATTTT.

The chain is built from TRBV7-6 and TRBJ1-5; no firm D call. CDR1 and CDR2 (germline): SGHVS, FNYEAQ. The CDR3 extends over 15 amino acids. V lost 5 bases and J lost 6, with 17 bases in between. This chain's CDR3 is CASSRTSGRGQPQHF. The CDR3, as DNA: TGTGCCAGCAGCCGAACCTCGGGCCGGGGTCAGCCCCAGCATTTT.

The chain uses TRBV28 and TRBJ1-5; 7 bases are shared with TRBD1. The length of the CDR3 is 14 residues. The V gene end was trimmed by 3 bases and the J gene end by 7 bases; junction bases not matched to a gene: 6. The V gene's germline CDR1 is MDHEN and CDR2 SYDVKM. Here the CDR3 DNA reads TGTGCCAGCAGTTTCGGAGGGGGCGGACAGCCCCAGCATTTT. Translating gives CASSFGGGGQPQHF.

The genes are TRBV18 and TRBJ1-1; D gene ambiguous. Germline CDR1 reads KGHSH; CDR2 reads LQKENI. The V gene lost 3 bases and the J gene lost 1 base, with 9 bases spanning the gap. This CDR3 region has 14 residues. The CDR3 DNA is TGTGCCAGCTCACCGAGCCGGGGGAACACTGAAGCTTTCTTT. This codes for CASSPSRGNTEAFF. Using reference TRBV18 and TRBJ1-1 for the parts outside the CDR3, the full variable domain is NAGVMQNPRHLVRRRGQEARLRCSPMKGHSHVYWYRQLPEEGLKFMVYLQKENIIDESGMPKERFSAEFPKEGPSILRIQQVVRGDSAAYFCASSPSRGNTEAFFGQGTRLTVV.

The sample holds a few counts of this clone. The J gene is TRBJ1-2, the V gene TRBV6-1; D is uncertain. This CDR3 spans 15 amino acids. Germline CDR1 is MNHNS and CDR2 is SASEGT. V lost 2 bases and J lost 4, with 14 bases in between. CDR3 amino acids: CASSERLGTGYGYTF. Here the CDR3 DNA reads TGTGCCAGCAGTGAAAGGCTCGGCACCGGCTATGGCTACACCTTC.

The CDR3: CASSTSWGFNQPQHF. The CDR3 DNA reads as TGTGCCAGTAGTACAAGCTGGGGATTCAATCAGCCCCAGCATTTT. The genes are TRBV19 and TRBJ1-5; D gene unclear. The germline CDR1 and CDR2 sequences are LNHDA and SQIVND (reference sequence). With 4 bases removed from V and 3 bases from J, the gap between germline ends came to 13 bases. The CDR3 length is 15 residues.

The V and J genes are TRBV10-3 and TRBJ2-1, with D tentatively TRBD1 or TRBD2 (5 bases each). The CDR3 extends over 15 amino acids. The germline V gene encodes CDR1 ENHRY and CDR2 SYGVKD. The V and J ends lost 6 bases and 5 bases respectively, with 17 bases between them. DNA of the CDR3: TGTGCCATCAGGGGGGACCAATTACTAGACAATGAGCAGTTCTTC. Residues: CAIRGDQLLDNEQFF.

This rearrangement joins TRBV7-6 to TRBJ1-1; 9 nucleotides line up with TRBD1. Germline V gene data show CDR1 as SGHVS and CDR2 as FNYEAQ. V was pared by 5 bases and J by 2 bases, with 6 bases of the junction left unmatched. This CDR3 is 15 amino acids long. The CDR3 region has the DNA TGTGCCAGCAGCCAGAGGACAGGGGCAAACACTGAAGCTTTCTTT. Translation gives CASSQRTGANTEAFF.

The rearrangement uses TRBV6-6 and TRBJ2-7; TRBD1 agrees at 8 bases. The CDR3 length is 15 residues. In germline, CDR1 is MNHNY, CDR2 SVGAGI (reference sequence). After removal of 0 bases from V and 4 bases from J, the junction contained 5 bases not matched to a gene. The CDR3 is CASSYSAGGTYEQYF. CDR3 sequence (DNA): TGTGCCAGCAGTTACTCGGCAGGGGGCACGTACGAGCAGTACTTC.

CDR3 residues: CASSVAPSGSGNTIYF. CDR3 bases: TGTGCCAGCAGCGTAGCCCCATCCGGCTCTGGAAACACCATATATTTT. The chain uses TRBV9 and TRBJ1-3; D remains unclear. CDR1 is SGDLS and CDR2 is YYNGEE in the germline V gene. Trimming pared 0 bases from V and 0 bases from J, leaving 10 bases between. The length of the CDR3 is 16 residues.

The chain joins TRBV2 to TRBJ1-2; D possibly corresponds to TRBD1 (6 bases). CDR1 and CDR2 from the germline V gene are SNHLY and FYNNEI. The V end was cut by 3 bases, the J end by 2 bases, with 19 bases between. CDR3 length equals 17 residues. DNA for the CDR3: TGTGCCAGCAGTGAGGGGGGGCTCAGTACCAGAAACTATGGCTACACCTTC. Amino acids: CASSEGGLSTRNYGYTF.

The rearrangement uses TRBV2 and TRBJ2-1, with TRBD2 matching 12 bases. Germline CDR1 is SNHLY and CDR2 is FYNNEI. This CDR3 comprises 15 residues. Germline trimming cut 4 bases from V and 10 bases from J; bases unmatched to any gene: 8. CDR3 protein: CASSGPSGGAREQFF. The CDR3 bases are TGTGCCAGCAGTGGTCCTAGCGGGGGGGCCAGGGAGCAGTTCTTC. The entire variable domain, with the rest obtained from reference TRBV2 and TRBJ2-1, is as follows: EPEVTQTPSHQVTQMGQEVILRCVPISNHLYFYWYRQILGQKVEFLVSFYNNEISEKSEIFDDQFSVERPDGSNFTLKIRSTKLEDSAMYFCASSGPSGGAREQFFGPGTRLTVL.

This clone occurred once. V is TRBV15 and J is TRBJ1-3, with D unresolved. Trimming shortened V by 0 bases and J by 0 bases, and 9 bases separated the two germline ends. Germline CDR1 is LNHNV and CDR2 is YYDKDF (reference sequence). This CDR3 is built from 16 residues. The CDR3: CATSRDLVTSGNTIYF. The CDR3 nucleotides read TGTGCCACCAGCAGAGATTTAGTCACCTCTGGAAACACCATATATTTT.

This chain links TRBV27 with TRBJ1-5; D is perhaps TRBD1 (5 bases). CDR3 length: 13 amino acids. The germline V gene has CDR1 MNHEY and CDR2 SMNVEV (reference sequence). V lost 10 bases and J lost 7, with 17 bases in between. The CDR3 DNA is TGTGCCACTCAGCCGCGCAGGGACCAGCCCCAGCATTTT. Protein sequence: CATQPRRDQPQHF.

The chain recombines TRBV7-3 with TRBJ2-3, with 13 bases identical to TRBD2. V lost 0 bases to trimming and J lost 1 base; unmatched junction nucleotides: 7. CDR1 and CDR2 (germline): SGHTA, FQGTGA. The CDR3 extends over 19 amino acids. CDR3 bases: TGTGCCAGCAGCTTAACCCCCACTAGCGGGGGGGCCGGCACAGATACGCAGTATTTT. It is translated as CASSLTPTSGGAGTDTQYF.

This chain links TRBV21-1 with TRBJ2-3; the table's TRBD2 call for D was not verified on the DNA. TRBV21-1 is a known pseudogene. This CDR3 is built from 15 residues. CDR3 DNA: TGTGCCAGCAGCAAAGATAGACTCCGCACAGATACGCAGTATTTT. Protein: CASSKDRLRTDTQYF.

The genes are TRBV18 and TRBJ2-5, with 8 bases matching TRBD2. The CDR3 has 13 residues. With V trimmed by 3 bases and J by 5 bases, 2 bases remained unmatched. Germline V gene sequence: CDR1 KGHSH, CDR2 LQKENI. The CDR3 bases are TGTGCCAGCTCACCGGGACTAGGGGAGACCCAGTACTTC. This translates into CASSPGLGETQYF.

This clone has a handful of counts. The rearrangement uses TRBV19 and TRBJ1-2; the match to TRBD1 covers 8 bases. V lost 5 bases, J lost 1 base, and 12 bases stayed unmatched. In germline, CDR1 is LNHDA, CDR2 SQIVND (reference sequence). This CDR3 region has 17 residues. The CDR3 loop reads CASSPRAGTGLNYGYTF. In DNA, the CDR3 is TGTGCCAGTAGTCCTCGGGCCGGGACAGGCCTTAACTATGGCTACACCTTC.

The rearrangement uses TRBV5-4 and TRBJ1-2; no reliable D call. Germline assignment: CDR1 SGHNT and CDR2 YYREEE (reference sequence). The CDR3 has 14 amino acids. Trimming shortened V by 4 bases and J by 4 bases, and 14 bases separated the two germline ends. Written as DNA, the CDR3 is TGTGCCAGCAGCGTGGAGGCCGCCAGCTATGGCTACACCTTC. Amino acid sequence: CASSVEAASYGYTF.

The chain uses TRBV5-1 and TRBJ1-5; D not resolved. Trimming stripped 4 bases from V and 4 bases from J, with 9 bases between. Germline values: CDR1 SGHRS, CDR2 YFSETQ. The CDR3 spans 13 residues. The CDR3 nucleotides are TGCGCCAGCAGCCCAGACGGAAATCAGCCCCAGCATTTT. It translates to CASSPDGNQPQHF.